A single sample gave rise to the 22 T cell receptor beta chains below, sequenced in a study of T cell repertoires in cytomegalovirus infection. TCRdb fed the reads into MiXCR, producing one record per CDR3 protein. Of fewer than 700,000 distinct CDR3 sequences in the sample, 20% to 25% are singletons; the top ten hold 8%. What was sequenced was CD8+ T cells from PBMCs. All receptors come from a human donor in good health (CMV status not recorded). Some clones in this sample may be carry-over from other donors' samples.

This chain joins TRBV2 and TRBJ2-1, with D maybe TRBD1 (6 bases). CDR3 length: 17 amino acids. The V end lost 3 bases, the J end lost 3 bases, and 18 bases lay between the germline ends. Germline V gene lookup returns CDR1 SNHLY and CDR2 FYNNEI. The CDR3 DNA sequence: TGTGCCAGCAGTGACCCCCCAGGGGAGTGGGGCTACAATGAGCAGTTCTTC. Translating gives CASSDPPGEWGYNEQFF.

In DNA form, the CDR3 reads TGCAGTGCTTTCTTTCAGCGGGGGGAAACAGATACGCAGTATTTT. Translating it yields CSAFFQRGETDTQYF. This chain uses TRBV20-1 with TRBJ2-3; the match to TRBD2 covers 9 bases. The ends lost 5 bases at V and 3 bases at J; junction bases unmatched: 9. The CDR3 loop spans 15 amino acids. In germline, CDR1 is DFQATT, CDR2 SNEGSKA (reference sequence).

This clonotype was seen repeatedly, ten times or more. V usage is TRBV7-9 and J usage is TRBJ2-1; possibly TRBD2 for D (8 bases). CDR1 and CDR2 from the germline V gene are SEHNR and FQNEAQ (reference sequence). Trimming took off 4 bases at V and 8 bases at J, with 12 bases between the two ends. The CDR3 sequence is 13 residues long. CDR3: CASSSGGGYEQFF. In nucleotides, the CDR3 is TGTGCCAGCAGCTCGGGAGGGGGCTATGAGCAGTTCTTC.

The chain carries TRBV29-1 and TRBJ2-1, with D perhaps given as TRBD1 or TRBD2 (6 bases each). The V and J ends lost 3 bases and 2 bases respectively, with 17 bases between them. The CDR3 is 16 residues long. Germline V lookup: CDR1 SQVTM, CDR2 ANQGSEA. Here the CDR3 DNA reads TGCAGCGTTGAGGGGTTTAGTGGGGGGCCCTACAATGAGCAGTTCTTC. As protein: CSVEGFSGGPYNEQFF.

This clonotype was seen ten or more times. The chain is built from TRBV7-2 and TRBJ1-1, with D hard to call. The CDR3 is 12 amino acids. Germline CDR1 reads SGHTA; CDR2 reads FQGNSA. With 5 bases removed from V and 7 bases from J, the gap between germline ends came to 11 bases. CDR3 sequence (DNA): TGTGCCAGCAGCCTCGGGCCAATTGAAGCTTTCTTT. It yields the protein CASSLGPIEAFF.

J is TRBJ2-7 and V is TRBV2, with D possibly TRBD1 on 5 matching bases. The germline V gene has CDR1 SNHLY and CDR2 FYNNEI. This CDR3 is 11 amino acids long. The V gene lost 6 bases and the J gene lost 6 bases, with 9 bases spanning the gap. CDR3 in DNA: TGTGCCAGCAGCCAGGGTACCGAGCAGTACGTC. This translates into CASSQGTEQYV.

This clonotype was seen many times. The chain recombines TRBV28 with TRBJ2-3; 12 positions match TRBD1. This CDR3 is built from 15 residues. With V trimmed by 7 bases and J by 4 bases, 6 bases remained unmatched. Germline V gene sequence: CDR1 MDHEN, CDR2 SYDVKM. Written as DNA, the CDR3 is TGTGCCAGCAACTTAGGGACAGGGGGCTCAGATACGCAGTATTTT. Protein: CASNLGTGGSDTQYF.

This clonotype has only a few counts. The V call is TRBV11-2, the J call TRBJ1-1, with D maybe TRBD1 (5 bases). The CDR3 totals 16 residues. V was cut by 4 bases and J by 7 bases, with 22 bases left in between. Germline V CDR1 and CDR2: SGHAT, FQNNGV. The CDR3 DNA is TGTGCCAGCAGCTCCGAATCGGGACTTTCGGGGGATGAAGCTTTCTTT. Translated: CASSSESGLSGDEAFF.

This clonotype appeared a single time. Possible read error: a much larger clone is one base away. This chain connects TRBV4-1 to TRBJ2-2; unclear D gene. In germline, CDR1 is MGHRA, CDR2 YSYEKL. The CDR3 runs to 13 residues. This CDR3 is CASSQAMTEELFF. The CDR3 DNA follows: TGCGCCAGCAGCCAAGCAATGACCGAGGAGCTGTTTTTT.

This chain links TRBV7-9 with TRBJ2-6; D perhaps matches TRBD2 (7 bases). The germline CDR1 and CDR2 sequences are SEHNR and FQNEAQ (reference sequence). V lost 3 bases, J lost 1 base, and 13 bases lay in between. The CDR3 sequence is 17 residues long. CDR3 sequence (DNA): TGTGCCAGCAGCTTGGGGAGGGGGGTATCTGGGGCCAACGTCCTGACTTTC. Translated, it gives CASSLGRGVSGANVLTF.

This clonotype has a count of ten or more. The chain couples TRBV7-9 to TRBJ2-7; 7 nucleotides line up with TRBD1. CDR3 length: 13 residues. Looked up from germline, CDR1 is SEHNR and CDR2 is FQNEAQ (reference sequence). After removal of 6 bases from V and 2 bases from J, the junction contained 4 bases not matched to a gene. CDR3 in DNA: TGTGCCAGCAGGAGGGACAGTACCTACGAGCAGTACTTC. As protein: CASRRDSTYEQYF.

This clonotype was observed a few times. V usage is TRBV9 and J usage is TRBJ2-4; TRBD1 matches at 7 bases. CDR1 and CDR2 (germline): SGDLS, YYNGEE. The CDR3 has 11 residues. Trimming at V came to 4 bases and at J to 15 bases, leaving 7 bases not matched to a gene. The DNA for the CDR3 is TGTGCCAGCAGCTTACCGGGACAGTTGTACTTC. Its protein product is CASSLPGQLYF. Based on the CDR3 plus reference TRBV9 and TRBJ2-4, the full variable domain is DSGVTQTPKHLITATGQRVTLRCSPRSGDLSVYWYQQSLDQGLQFLIQYYNGEERAKGNILERFSAQQFPDLHSELNLSSLELGDSALYFCASSLPGQLYFGAGTRLSVL.

The chain has TRBV14 and TRBJ1-1; D is undetermined. This CDR3 contains 16 residues. V lost 1 base to trimming and J lost 1 base, with 13 bases between them. Germline V gene sequence: CDR1 SGHDN, CDR2 FVKESK. CDR3 amino acids: CASSQGSVGWNTEAFF. The CDR3 DNA follows: TGTGCCAGCAGCCAAGGGTCCGTGGGGTGGAACACTGAAGCTTTCTTT.

J is TRBJ2-5 and V is TRBV20-1; D possibly matches TRBD1 or TRBD2 (5 bases each). This CDR3 region has 14 residues. CDR1 and CDR2 (germline): DFQATT, SNEGSKA (reference sequence). The V end was cut by 8 bases, the J end by 4 bases, with 20 bases between. The CDR3 here is CSTRVGLARETQYF. The CDR3 nucleotides are TGCAGTACCCGAGTGGGGCTAGCCAGAGAGACCCAGTACTTC.

V is TRBV5-6 and J is TRBJ2-7; D remains unclear. Per the germline V gene, CDR1 is SGHDT and CDR2 is YYEEEE. V was shortened by 0 bases and J by 5 bases, with 12 bases between the two germline ends. The CDR3 is made up of 14 amino acids. The CDR3 bases are TGTGCCAGCAGCTTGGAGGCAGCCCGGGACGAGCAGTACGTC. Its translation: CASSLEAARDEQYV.

The table lists this clonotype with a few counts. The chain employs TRBV20-1 and TRBJ2-3; a possible D gene is TRBD2 (7 bases). The V and J ends lost 6 bases and 0 bases respectively, with 19 bases between them. Germline V CDR1 and CDR2: DFQATT, SNEGSKA (reference sequence). This CDR3 is 16 amino acids long. CDR3 region: CSAPPGGGGSTDTQYF. In DNA form, the CDR3 reads TGCAGTGCCCCCCCGGGGGGCGGGGGTAGCACAGATACGCAGTATTTT.

This clonotype turned up a few times. V usage is TRBV27 and J usage is TRBJ2-1, with D maybe TRBD2 (6 bases). Trimming removed 6 bases at V and 2 bases at J, with 14 bases between. The CDR3 loop spans 15 amino acids. Germline V gene lookup returns CDR1 MNHEY and CDR2 SMNVEV (reference sequence). CDR3 in amino acids: CASRGGTATYNEQFF. Here the CDR3 DNA reads TGTGCCAGCAGGGGCGGGACGGCTACCTACAATGAGCAGTTCTTC.

The rearrangement links TRBV10-3 to TRBJ2-5; no definite D call. The CDR3 extends over 12 amino acids. The V gene's germline CDR1 is ENHRY and CDR2 SYGVKD. The germline V and J ends were trimmed by 7 bases and 2 bases, with 8 bases remaining between them. CDR3 nucleotide sequence: TGTGCCATCAAGGCTGATCAAGAGACCCAGTACTTC. Its protein product is CAIKADQETQYF.

This clonotype came up many times. The chain recombines TRBV7-8 with TRBJ2-1, with 11 positions matching TRBD2. The CDR3 consists of 16 residues. The trim removed 4 bases at V and 5 bases at J, leaving 7 bases unmatched. Germline values: CDR1 SGHVS, CDR2 FQNEAQ. The CDR3 nucleotides read TGTGCCAGCAGCTACCGACTAGCGGGGAGCAACAATGAGCAGTTCTTC. Translated: CASSYRLAGSNNEQFF.

This clonotype has ten or more counts. This rearrangement joins TRBV6-2 or TRBV6-3 to TRBJ2-5, with 7 bases fitting TRBD1. J lost 5 bases, V lost 5 bases, and 8 bases had no gene match. This CDR3 is 14 amino acids long. Germline V lookup: CDR1 MNHEY, CDR2 SVGEGT. CDR3 DNA: TGTGCCAGCAGTCCACGACAGGGTCTGGAGACCCAGTACTTC. It codes for CASSPRQGLETQYF.

There are a few counts of this clonotype. The chain employs TRBV2 and TRBJ2-1; 8 nucleotides align to TRBD1. The trim removed 5 bases at V and 10 bases at J, leaving 16 bases unmatched. Germline CDR1 SNHLY, CDR2 FYNNEI. CDR3 length: 16 amino acids. As DNA, the CDR3 is TGTGCCAGCAGTTCGCCGGGACAGGAGCCTTCGGGGGAGCAGTTCTTC. Its protein product is CASSSPGQEPSGEQFF. Filled out from reference TRBV2 and TRBJ2-1, the complete variable domain reads EPEVTQTPSHQVTQMGQEVILRCVPISNHLYFYWYRQILGQKVEFLVSFYNNEISEKSEIFDDQFSVERPDGSNFTLKIRSTKLEDSAMYFCASSSPGQEPSGEQFFGPGTRLTVL.

The genes are TRBV28 and TRBJ2-7, with D possibly matching TRBD1 (5 bases). Germline V CDR1 and CDR2: MDHEN, SYDVKM. This CDR3 comprises 14 residues. Trimming took off 5 bases at V and 6 bases at J, with 17 bases between the two ends. CDR3 sequence reads: CASSPLSWGVEQYV. DNA for the CDR3: TGTGCCAGCAGTCCTCTGTCCTGGGGCGTCGAGCAGTACGTC.